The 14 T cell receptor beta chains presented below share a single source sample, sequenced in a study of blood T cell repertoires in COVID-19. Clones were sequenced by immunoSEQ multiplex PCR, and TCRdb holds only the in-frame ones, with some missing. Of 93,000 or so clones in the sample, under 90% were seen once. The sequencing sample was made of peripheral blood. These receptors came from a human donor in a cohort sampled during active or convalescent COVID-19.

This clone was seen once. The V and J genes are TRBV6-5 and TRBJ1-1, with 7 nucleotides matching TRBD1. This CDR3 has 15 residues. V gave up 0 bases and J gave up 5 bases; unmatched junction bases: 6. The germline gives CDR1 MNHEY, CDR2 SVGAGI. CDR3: CASSYSSRGRTEAFF. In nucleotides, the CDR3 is TGTGCCAGCAGTTACTCGTCCAGGGGGAGGACTGAAGCTTTCTTT.

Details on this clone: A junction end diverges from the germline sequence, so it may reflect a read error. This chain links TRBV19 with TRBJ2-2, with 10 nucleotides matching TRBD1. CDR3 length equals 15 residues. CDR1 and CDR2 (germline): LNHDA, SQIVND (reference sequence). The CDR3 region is CASLPGQGNIGELFF. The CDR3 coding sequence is TGTGCCAGTCTTCCGGGACAGGGGAACATCGGGGAGCTGTTTTTT.

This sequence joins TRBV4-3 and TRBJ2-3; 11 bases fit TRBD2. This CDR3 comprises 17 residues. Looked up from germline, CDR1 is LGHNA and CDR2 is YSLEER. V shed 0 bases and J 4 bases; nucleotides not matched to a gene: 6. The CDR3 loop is CASSQDLTSGVADTQYF. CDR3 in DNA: TGCGCCAGCAGCCAAGATTTGACTAGCGGGGTCGCAGATACGCAGTATTTT.

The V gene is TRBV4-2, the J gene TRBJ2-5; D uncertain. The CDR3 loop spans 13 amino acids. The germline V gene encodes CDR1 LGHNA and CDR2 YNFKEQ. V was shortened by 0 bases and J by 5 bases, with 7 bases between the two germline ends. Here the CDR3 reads CASSQEAAETQYF. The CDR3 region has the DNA TGTGCCAGCAGCCAAGAGGCAGCGGAGACCCAGTACTTC.

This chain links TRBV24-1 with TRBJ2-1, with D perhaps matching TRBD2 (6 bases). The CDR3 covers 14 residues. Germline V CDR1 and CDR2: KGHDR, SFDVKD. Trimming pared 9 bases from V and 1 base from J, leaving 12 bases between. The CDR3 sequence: CATAGTRSYNEQFF. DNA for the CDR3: TGTGCCACCGCCGGGACTCGGTCCTACAATGAGCAGTTCTTC.

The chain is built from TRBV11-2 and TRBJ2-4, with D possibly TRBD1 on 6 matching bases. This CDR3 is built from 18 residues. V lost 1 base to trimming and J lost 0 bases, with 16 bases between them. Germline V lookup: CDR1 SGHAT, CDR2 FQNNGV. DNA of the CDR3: TGTGCCAGCAGCTTAGGGGTTGGGGCAGGGGCAGCCAAAAACATTCAGTACTTC. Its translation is CASSLGVGAGAAKNIQYF.

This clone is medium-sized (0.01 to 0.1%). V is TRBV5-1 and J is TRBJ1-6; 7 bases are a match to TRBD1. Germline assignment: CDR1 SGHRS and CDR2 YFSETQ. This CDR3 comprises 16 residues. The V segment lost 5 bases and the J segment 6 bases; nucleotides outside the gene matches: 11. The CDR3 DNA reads TGCGCCAGCAGGGACAGGCCCGAGGCGATTAATTCACCCCTCCACTTT. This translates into CASRDRPEAINSPLHF.

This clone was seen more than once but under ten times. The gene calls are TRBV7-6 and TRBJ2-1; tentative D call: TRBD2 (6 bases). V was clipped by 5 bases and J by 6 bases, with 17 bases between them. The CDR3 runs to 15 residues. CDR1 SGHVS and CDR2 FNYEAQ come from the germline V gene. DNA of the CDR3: TGTGCCAGCAGCCCTCTTGGAGGGGTGGGCAATGAGCAGTTCTTC. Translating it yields CASSPLGGVGNEQFF.

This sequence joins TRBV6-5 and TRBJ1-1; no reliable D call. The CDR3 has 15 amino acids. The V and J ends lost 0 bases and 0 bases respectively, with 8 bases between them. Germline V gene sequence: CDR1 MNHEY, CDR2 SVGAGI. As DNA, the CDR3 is TGTGCCAGCAGTTACTCTCATTCCCTGAACACTGAAGCTTTCTTT. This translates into CASSYSHSLNTEAFF.

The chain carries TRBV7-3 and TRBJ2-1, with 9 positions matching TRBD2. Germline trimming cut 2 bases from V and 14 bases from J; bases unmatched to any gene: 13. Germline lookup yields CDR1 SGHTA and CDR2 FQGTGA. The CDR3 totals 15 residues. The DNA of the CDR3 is TGTGCCAGCAGCTTAGAGGGCGGAGCGGGGGGCGGTAAGTTCTTC. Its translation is CASSLEGGAGGGKFF.

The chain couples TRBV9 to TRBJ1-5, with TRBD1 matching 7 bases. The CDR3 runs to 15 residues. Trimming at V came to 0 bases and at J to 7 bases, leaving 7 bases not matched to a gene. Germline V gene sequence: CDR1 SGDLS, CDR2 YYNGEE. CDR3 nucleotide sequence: TGTGCCAGCAGCGTAGCAGGAACAGGGGACCAGCCCCAGCATTTT. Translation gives CASSVAGTGDQPQHF.

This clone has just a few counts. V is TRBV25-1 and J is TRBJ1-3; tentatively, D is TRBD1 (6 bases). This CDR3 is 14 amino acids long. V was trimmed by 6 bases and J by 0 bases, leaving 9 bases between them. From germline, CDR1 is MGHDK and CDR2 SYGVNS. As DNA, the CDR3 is TGTGCCAGCAGAGCGGACAGCTCTGGAAACACCATATATTTT. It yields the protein CASRADSSGNTIYF.

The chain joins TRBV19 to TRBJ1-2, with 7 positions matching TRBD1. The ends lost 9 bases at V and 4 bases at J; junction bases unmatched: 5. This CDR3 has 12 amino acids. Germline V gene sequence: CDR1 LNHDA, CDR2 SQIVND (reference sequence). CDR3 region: CASAAGGYGYTF. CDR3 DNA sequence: TGTGCCAGCGCCGCAGGGGGCTATGGCTACACCTTC.

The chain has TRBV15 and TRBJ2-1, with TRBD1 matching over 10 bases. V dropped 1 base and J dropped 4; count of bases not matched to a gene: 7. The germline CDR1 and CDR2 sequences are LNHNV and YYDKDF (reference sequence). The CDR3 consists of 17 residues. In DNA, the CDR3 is TGTGCCACCAGCAGAGTCCGCGGGACAGGGGATTACAATGAGCAGTTCTTC. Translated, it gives CATSRVRGTGDYNEQFF.